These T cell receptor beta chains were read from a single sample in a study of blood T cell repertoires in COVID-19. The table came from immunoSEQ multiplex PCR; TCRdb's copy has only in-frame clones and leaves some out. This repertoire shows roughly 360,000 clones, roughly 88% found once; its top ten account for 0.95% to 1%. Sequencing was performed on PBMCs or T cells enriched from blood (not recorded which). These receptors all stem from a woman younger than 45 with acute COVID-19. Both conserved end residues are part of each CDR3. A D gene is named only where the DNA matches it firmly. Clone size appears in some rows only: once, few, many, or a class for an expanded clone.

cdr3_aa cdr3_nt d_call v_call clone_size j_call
CSVAQGPTGYYNEQFF TGCAGCGTTGCCCAAGGACCGACAGGGTATTACAATGAGCAGTTCTTC TRBD1 TRBV29-1 NA TRBJ2-1
CASSLEGQPSYEQYF TGTGCCAGCAGCTTAGAGGGACAACCCTCCTACGAGCAGTACTTC NA TRBV7-9 NA TRBJ2-7
CASSLGGNTDTQYF TGTGCCAGCAGTTTAGGGGGGAACACAGATACGCAGTATTTT NA TRBV27 NA TRBJ2-3
CASSPTPPDRNEKLFF TGCGCCAGCAGTCCAACACCGCCAGACAGAAATGAAAAACTGTTTTTT NA TRBV5-1 NA TRBJ1-4
CASSPVRSAPERGNTIYF TGTGCCAGCTCACCAGTCCGGAGCGCCCCAGAAAGAGGAAACACCATATATTTT NA TRBV18 NA TRBJ1-3
CATLGVWDRGNTIYF TGTGCCACCCTAGGGGTGTGGGACAGGGGAAACACCATATATTTT TRBD1 TRBV11-2 NA TRBJ1-3
CASSVAVSGELFF TGTGCCAGCAGCGTAGCTGTCAGCGGGGAGCTGTTTTTT NA TRBV9 NA TRBJ2-2
CATSDPGQGAYEQYF TGTGCCACCAGTGATCCGGGACAGGGGGCCTACGAGCAGTACTTC TRBD1 TRBV24-1 NA TRBJ2-7
CAWSATLSKSGDGYTF TGTGCCTGGAGTGCCACCCTATCGAAATCAGGGGACGGCTACACCTTC NA TRBV30 NA TRBJ1-2
CASSRKEGTDYGYTF TGCGCCAGCAGTAGAAAGGAGGGGACAGACTATGGCTACACCTTC TRBD1 TRBV5-1 NA TRBJ1-2
CATRTGEYEKLFF TGTGCCACCCGGACAGGGGAATACGAAAAACTGTTTTTT TRBD1 TRBV19 NA TRBJ1-4
CASSGPGGQGYQPQHF TGTGCCAGCAGCGGCCCGGGAGGACAGGGCTATCAGCCCCAGCATTTT TRBD1 TRBV2 NA TRBJ1-5
CASKDRFFSGNTIYF TGTGCCAGTAAGGACAGGTTCTTCTCTGGAAACACCATATATTTT TRBD1 TRBV19 NA TRBJ1-3
CASSLTQGYGYTF TGTGCCAGCAGCTTAACACAGGGGTATGGCTACACCTTC TRBD1 TRBV7-9 NA TRBJ1-2
CASSVGLAGEDTQYF TGTGCCAGCTCCGTGGGACTAGCGGGGGAAGATACGCAGTATTTT TRBD2 TRBV18 NA TRBJ2-3
CASSDASKRGNYNEQFF TGTGCCAGCAGCGACGCGAGTAAGCGGGGGAACTACAATGAGCAGTTCTTC TRBD2 TRBV3-1/TRBV3-2 once TRBJ2-1
CASSLWGVGEQYF TGTGCCAGCAGCTTATGGGGGGTGGGCGAGCAGTACTTC NA TRBV7-2 NA TRBJ2-7
CASSLEAGDSYEQYF TGTGCCAGCAGCTTAGAAGCGGGGGACTCCTACGAGCAGTACTTC TRBD2 TRBV7-8 NA TRBJ2-7
CASSHRAGGAYEQYF TGTGCCAGCAGCCACAGGGCAGGGGGCGCCTACGAGCAGTACTTC TRBD1 TRBV4-2 NA TRBJ2-7
CASSPKPGITNEKLFF TGTGCCAGCAGCCCCAAGCCGGGAATTACGAATGAAAAACTGTTTTTT NA TRBV14 NA TRBJ1-4
CASKRGGVYRDHSPLHF TGTGCCAGCAAACGGGGAGGGGTTTACAGGGACCATTCACCCCTCCACTTT NA TRBV3-1/TRBV3-2 NA TRBJ1-6
CASSQGQGSYNEQFF TGCGCCAGCAGCCAGGGACAGGGGAGTTACAATGAGCAGTTCTTC TRBD1 TRBV4-1 NA TRBJ2-1
CSVLSLAGENIFNEQFF TGCAGCGTTCTCAGCCTAGCGGGGGAAAATATCTTCAATGAGCAGTTCTTC TRBD2 TRBV29-1 NA TRBJ2-1
CASSPRTPNTGEAFF TGTGCCAGTAGTCCCCGGACGCCTAACACAGGTGAAGCTTTCTTT NA TRBV19 NA TRBJ1-1
CASSLGQGQPQHF TGCGCCAGCAGCTTAGGTCAGGGTCAGCCCCAGCATTTT NA TRBV5-1 NA TRBJ1-5
CASSVEVGQEGTDTQYF TGTGCCAGCAGCGTAGAAGTAGGCCAGGAGGGCACAGATACGCAGTATTTT NA TRBV9 NA TRBJ2-3
CASSLTGGGEAFF TGCGCCAGCAGCTTGACAGGGGGCGGTGAAGCTTTCTTT TRBD1 TRBV5-1 NA TRBJ1-1
CASSDGLPEQFF TGTGCCAGCAGTGATGGACTGCCTGAGCAGTTCTTC NA TRBV2 NA TRBJ2-1
CASSLLDRRNTEAFF TGTGCCAGCTCACTTTTAGACAGGAGGAACACTGAAGCTTTCTTT NA TRBV18 NA TRBJ1-1
CASSRTGGEEKLFF TGTGCCAGCAGCAGGACAGGGGGGGAGGAAAAACTGTTTTTT TRBD1 TRBV7-9 NA TRBJ1-4
CASSLRSGGAEAFF TGTGCCAGCAGCTTACGGTCCGGGGGAGCTGAAGCTTTCTTT NA TRBV7-2 NA TRBJ1-1
CAWADTDNQPQHF TGTGCCTGGGCCGACACGGACAATCAGCCCCAGCATTTT NA TRBV30 NA TRBJ1-5
CASTPRVDSTEAFF TGCGCCAGCACCCCCAGGGTTGATAGCACTGAAGCTTTCTTT NA TRBV5-1 NA TRBJ1-1
CASSVSGASGNTIYF TGTGCCAGCAGCGTATCAGGGGCATCTGGAAACACCATATATTTT NA TRBV9 once TRBJ1-3
CASSEWLSDYEQYF TGCGCCAGCAGTGAGTGGCTTTCCGACTACGAGCAGTACTTC NA TRBV10-2 NA TRBJ2-7
CASSAGGAYNEQFF TGTGCCAGCTCCGCGGGGGGGGCCTACAATGAGCAGTTCTTC TRBD2 TRBV7-3 NA TRBJ2-1
CASRVRQGSTDTQYF TGCGCCAGCAGGGTCAGACAGGGTAGCACAGATACGCAGTATTTT TRBD1 TRBV5-1 NA TRBJ2-3
CASSLGTETYGYTF TGCGCCAGCAGCTTGGGGACAGAAACCTATGGCTACACCTTC NA TRBV5-1 NA TRBJ1-2